These 25 T cell receptor beta chains originate from one sample sequenced in a study of shared clonotypes between healthy human individuals. Repertoires were generated with immunoSEQ multiplex PCR, while TCRdb's copy carries only in-frame clones and drops some. The data contain more than 1,200,000 clones, about 98.5% of them singletons. The sample consisted of naive CD4+ T cells sorted from blood. The sample's subset: CD45RA+ positively selected. Receptors originate from a man aged 30 to 39 in good health.

The DNA for the CDR3 is TGTGCCAGCAGTTGGGAGGGGTTTGGAAACACCATATATTTT. This encodes CASSWEGFGNTIYF. This chain links TRBV28 with TRBJ1-3, with TRBD1 as a possible D gene (5 bases). CDR1 and CDR2 (germline): MDHEN, SYDVKM. Trimming shortened V by 4 bases and J by 3 bases, and 10 bases separated the two germline ends. CDR3 size: 14 residues.

The genes are TRBV4-1 and TRBJ1-2; 10 positions agree with TRBD1. The germline gives CDR1 MGHRA, CDR2 YSYEKL. Trimming removed 4 bases from V and 6 bases from J; junction bases left unmatched: 2. The CDR3 is 13 amino acids. The CDR3 sequence: CASSRGQGDGYTF. CDR3 nucleotide sequence: TGCGCCAGCAGCCGAGGACAGGGGGATGGCTACACCTTC.

A few counts support this clone. The chain couples TRBV2 to TRBJ2-7; 9 nucleotides align to TRBD1. Germline loops: CDR1 SNHLY, CDR2 FYNNEI. This CDR3 has 15 amino acids. V was pared by 2 bases and J by 3 bases, with 5 bases of the junction left unmatched. In DNA, the CDR3 is TGTGCCAGCAGTGAACCGGGACAGGGCTACTACGAGCAGTACTTC. This translates into CASSEPGQGYYEQYF.

This chain connects TRBV5-3 to TRBJ2-3; TRBD1 matches at 7 bases. TRBV5-3 is flagged as an ORF with uncertain function. J was trimmed by 6 bases and V by 7 bases; bases with no gene match: 11. The CDR3 is made up of 14 amino acids. CDR3 nucleotides: TGTGCCAGACGGACGGGACAGAAATATGATACGCAGTATTTT. Protein: CARRTGQKYDTQYF.

On this clone itself: Compared with germline, one end of the junction differs, possibly owing to a read error. The V gene is TRBV5-1, the J gene TRBJ2-1; 10 bases fit TRBD2. The germline V gene encodes CDR1 SGHRS and CDR2 YFSETQ. This CDR3 is built from 15 residues. CDR3 DNA sequence: TGCGCCAGCAGCGAACTAGCGGGGTCCTTCAATGAGCAGTTCTTC. Translated: CASSELAGSFNEQFF.

The CDR3 spells CASSQVGQDYEQYF. The CDR3 nucleotides are TGTGCCAGCAGCCAAGTCGGGCAGGACTACGAGCAGTACTTC. The V gene is TRBV14, the J gene TRBJ2-7, with D hard to call. The germline V gene encodes CDR1 SGHDN and CDR2 FVKESK. CDR3 length equals 14 residues. With 1 base removed from V and 3 bases from J, the gap between germline ends came to 10 bases. Using reference TRBV14 and TRBJ2-7 for the parts outside the CDR3, the full variable domain is EAGVTQFPSHSVIEKGQTVTLRCDPISGHDNLYWYRRVMGKEIKFLLHFVKESKQDESGMPNNRFLAERTGGTYSTLKVQPAELEDSGVYFCASSQVGQDYEQYFGPGTRLTVT.

The gene calls are TRBV5-4 and TRBJ2-1; TRBD2 aligns across 10 bases. With V trimmed by 7 bases and J by 0 bases, 10 bases remained unmatched. This CDR3 has 17 amino acids. In germline, CDR1 is SGHNT, CDR2 YYREEE (reference sequence). The DNA for the CDR3 is TGTGCCAGCTTATCGGGACTAGCGCTAGGCTCCTACAATGAGCAGTTCTTC. Protein sequence: CASLSGLALGSYNEQFF.

To note about this clone: Its ends do not fully match the called genes, so a read error is possible. The CDR3 DNA sequence: TGTGCCAGCAGCCCGGCGGCGGACTTCTACAGTGAGCAGTTCTTC. Protein sequence: CASSPAADFYSEQFF. V is TRBV11-2 and J is TRBJ2-1; maybe TRBD2 (5 bases). The CDR3 sequence is 15 residues long. Germline CDR1 reads SGHAT; CDR2 reads FQNNGV.

The chain carries TRBV7-9 and TRBJ1-2; D is uncertain. CDR3 size: 13 residues. V lost 5 bases and J 5 bases, leaving 12 bases between the germline ends. CDR1 is SEHNR and CDR2 is FQNEAQ in the germline V gene (reference sequence). CDR3 protein: CASSRTSLYGYTF. Here the CDR3 DNA reads TGTGCCAGCAGCCGAACATCGCTTTATGGCTACACCTTC.

The genes are TRBV14 and TRBJ2-1; weak D call: TRBD1 (6 bases). The CDR3 runs to 15 residues. Germline loops: CDR1 SGHDN, CDR2 FVKESK. Deletions cut 0 bases from V and 7 bases from J, with 13 bases between. The CDR3 DNA sequence: TGTGCCAGCAGCCAAGAGTACAGTAGGGGGAATGAGCAGTTCTTC. This codes for CASSQEYSRGNEQFF.

J is TRBJ2-3 and V is TRBV5-6; maybe TRBD2 (6 bases). Germline CDR1 and CDR2: SGHDT and YYEEEE. The V end was cut by 0 bases, the J end by 5 bases, with 16 bases between. This CDR3 contains 16 residues. CDR3 sequence (DNA): TGTGCCAGCAGCTTGGCCCCAGGCAGAGCGGGAGATACGCAGTATTTT. The encoded protein is CASSLAPGRAGDTQYF.

The chain joins TRBV11-3 to TRBJ2-2; no definite D call. The germline gives CDR1 SGHNT, CDR2 YENEEA. Trimming shortened V by 5 bases and J by 0 bases, and 7 bases separated the two germline ends. The length of the CDR3 is 14 residues. The CDR3 nucleotides read TGTGCCAGCAGCAGCGCCCCGAACACCGGGGAGCTGTTTTTT. This encodes CASSSAPNTGELFF.

The chain recombines TRBV5-4 with TRBJ2-7; 11 bases are shared with TRBD2. This CDR3 region has 15 residues. V lost 4 bases, J lost 2 bases, and 5 bases stayed unmatched. The germline V gene has CDR1 SGHNT and CDR2 YYREEE (reference sequence). For the CDR3, the DNA is TGTGCCAGCAGCCAAACTAGCGGGGGAACCTACGAGCAGTACTTC. Its protein is CASSQTSGGTYEQYF.

V gene TRBV18 combines with J gene TRBJ2-1; D perhaps matches TRBD2 (5 bases). The length of the CDR3 is 15 residues. CDR1 is KGHSH, CDR2 LQKENI, per germline. V was pared by 6 bases and J by 2 bases, with 14 bases between. CDR3 sequence: CASSPRGGAYNEQFF. DNA of the CDR3: TGTGCCAGCTCCCCGCGAGGAGGAGCCTACAATGAGCAGTTCTTC.

The chain has TRBV7-2 and TRBJ2-3; D not certain. This CDR3 region has 13 residues. V lost 5 bases and J lost 1, with 7 bases in between. CDR1 SGHTA and CDR2 FQGNSA come from the germline V gene. CDR3 loop: CASSVQGTDTQYF. The DNA for the CDR3 is TGTGCCAGCAGCGTCCAGGGCACAGATACGCAGTATTTT. The full variable domain, in which reference TRBV7-2 and TRBJ2-3 provide the parts outside the CDR3, is GAGVSQSPSNKVTEKGKDVELRCDPISGHTALYWYRQSLGQGLEFLIYFQGNSAPDKSGLPSDRFSAERTGGSVSTLTIQRTQQEDSAVYLCASSVQGTDTQYFGPGTRLTVL.

The rearrangement uses TRBV9 and TRBJ2-1, with D possibly matching TRBD2 (6 bases). V lost 3 bases, J lost 0 bases, and 19 bases lay in between. From germline, CDR1 is SGDLS and CDR2 YYNGEE. This CDR3 contains 18 residues. The CDR3 loop is CASSEYPSARSSYNEQFF. As DNA, the CDR3 is TGTGCCAGCAGCGAATATCCTAGCGCCAGGAGCTCCTACAATGAGCAGTTCTTC.

The chain employs TRBV18 and TRBJ2-7; TRBD1 matches 7 bases. The trim removed 6 bases at V and 3 bases at J, leaving 8 bases unmatched. CDR1 and CDR2 (germline): KGHSH, LQKENI. This CDR3 has 14 amino acids. The CDR3 DNA reads as TGTGCCAGCTCCCTCGGACAGGCGCTCTACGAGCAGTACTTC. Encoded protein: CASSLGQALYEQYF.

The CDR3 region is CASIPGTGLSHGYTF. The CDR3 nucleotides are TGTGCCAGCATACCTGGGACAGGGCTATCGCATGGCTACACCTTC. The V and J genes are TRBV2 and TRBJ1-2; 9 bases fit TRBD1. V shed 7 bases and J 6 bases; nucleotides not matched to a gene: 12. Germline V gene sequence: CDR1 SNHLY, CDR2 FYNNEI. The CDR3 is 15 residues long.

V gene TRBV4-2 combines with J gene TRBJ2-7; possibly TRBD2 for D (6 bases). Germline lookup yields CDR1 LGHNA and CDR2 YNFKEQ. This CDR3 has 14 residues. V was shortened by 0 bases and J by 6 bases, with 12 bases between the two germline ends. CDR3 sequence: CASSQDLGRIEQYF. In DNA form, the CDR3 reads TGTGCCAGCAGCCAAGATCTGGGGAGGATCGAGCAGTACTTC.

Comment on this clone: The sample carries other DNA sequences with the same CDR3. V usage is TRBV18 and J usage is TRBJ2-1; 16 bases agree with TRBD2. V trimming: 6 bases; J trimming: 1 base; junction bases outside the gene matches: 6. CDR1 is KGHSH, CDR2 LQKENI, per germline. There are 18 residues in the CDR3. CDR3 amino acids: CASSPPGLAGGSYNEQFF. The DNA of the CDR3 is TGTGCCAGCTCGCCTCCGGGACTAGCGGGAGGGTCCTACAATGAGCAGTTCTTC.

This clone was observed once. The rearrangement links TRBV28 to TRBJ2-7; TRBD1 matches 10 bases. Looked up from germline, CDR1 is MDHEN and CDR2 is SYDVKM. V was clipped by 8 bases and J by 2 bases; unmatched bases: 9. The length of the CDR3 is 15 residues. The CDR3 DNA reads TGTGCCAGCCGAATCGACAGGGGGCGAACCTACGAGCAGTACTTC. Encoded protein: CASRIDRGRTYEQYF.

The chain joins TRBV6-5 to TRBJ2-1; the D gene is possibly TRBD2 (6 bases). The germline CDR1 and CDR2 sequences are MNHEY and SVGAGI. This CDR3 has 14 amino acids. The V gene lost 7 bases and the J gene lost 9 bases, with 19 bases spanning the gap. The DNA for the CDR3 is TGTGCCAGCACCAACGGAGGAGGGGCTGGTGAGCAGTTCTTC. Translating it yields CASTNGGGAGEQFF.

The chain has TRBV5-8 and TRBJ1-5; D remains ambiguous. Trimming stripped 0 bases from V and 5 bases from J, with 12 bases between. The germline CDR1 and CDR2 sequences are SGHTS and YDEGEE. This CDR3 contains 15 residues. The CDR3 DNA follows: TGTGCCAGCAGCTTGGCTGGGTCTGAGGATCAGCCCCAGCATTTT. It yields the protein CASSLAGSEDQPQHF.

The chain couples TRBV28 to TRBJ2-7; weak D call: TRBD1 (6 bases). CDR1 and CDR2 (germline): MDHEN, SYDVKM. The ends were cut back, 3 bases at V and 0 bases at J, with 12 bases in the middle. The CDR3 runs to 15 residues. The CDR3 reads CASSFVGTNSYEQYF. CDR3 DNA: TGTGCCAGCAGTTTCGTCGGGACAAACTCCTACGAGCAGTACTTC.

The sample holds one count of this clone. The CDR3 sequence is CATSSGTSDEQYF. The CDR3 nucleotides read TGTGCCACCAGCAGCGGGACATCCGACGAGCAGTACTTC. The chain has TRBV15 and TRBJ2-7; D possibly corresponds to TRBD1 (6 bases). Germline values: CDR1 LNHNV, CDR2 YYDKDF (reference sequence). CDR3 size: 13 residues. V lost 3 bases to trimming and J lost 5 bases, with 11 bases between them.